This T cell receptor beta chain comes out of a study of CD8+ T cells in alopecia areata. CDR3 size: 16 residues. Trimming took 4 bases from V and 4 from J; bases not matched to a gene: 8. The germline CDR1 and CDR2 sequences are SNHLY and FYNNEI. Regarding the study as a whole: In scalp samples, resident alphabeta T cells of normal skin are also sequenced. Scalp lesions, especially in alopecia totalis/universalis, had higher clonality than normal scalp.

The study team obtained lesional scalp punch biopsies and peripheral blood from alopecia areata patients. In regard to this clone: The target antigen is unknown.

Extraction and reverse transcription of RNA yielded cDNA as the sequencing template. Produced via immunoSEQ multiplex PCR; TCRdb's table is partial and in-frame only. The sample shows about 110,000 clones, under 60% of them seen only once. The chain joins TRBV2 to TRBJ2-3; the match to TRBD2 covers 10 bases. Sequencing used NKG2D-low CD8+ T cells sorted from blood. This TCR was recovered from a human donor with alopecia areata. The CDR3 DNA sequence: TGTGCCAGCAGTGTTTCTAGCGGGAGTTCGGCAGATACGCAGTATTTT. This gives the protein CASSVSSGSSADTQYF.